The present TCR beta chain was sequenced within a study of somatic mutations in cytotoxic T cells in rheumatoid arthritis. The study's findings and limits: About an eighth of the roughly 60 patients had a largest CD8+ clone above 20% of CD8+ cells.

The V gene's germline CDR1 is SGHVS and CDR2 FNYEAQ. J lost 1 base, V lost 3 bases, and 4 bases had no gene match. The CDR3 runs 15 residues. Turning to this clone: The target antigen is unknown.

Data came from immunoSEQ multiplex PCR; TCRdb stores just in-frame clones and leaves some out. The sample has some 11,000 clones, 82% seen once. The specimen was CD8+ T cells sorted from blood. This TCR was recovered from a woman in her fifties or sixties with rheumatoid arthritis. This chain connects TRBV7-6 to TRBJ2-5; 8 nucleotides align to TRBD2. The CDR3 is CASSLASGSQETQYF. The DNA for the CDR3 is TGTGCCAGCAGCTTGGCTAGCGGGTCCCAAGAGACCCAGTACTTC.